These T cell receptor beta chains were read from a single sample in a study of shared T cell receptors in the human thymus. TCRdb's copy holds only in-frame clones and misses some; the assay was immunoSEQ multiplex PCR. The top ten clones hold 0.013% of a sample with roughly 500,000 clones, 78% of them seen once. This sample was also put to use in a study of human thymus T cells.

Sequenced sample: thymocytes. These receptor sequences come from a boy less than two years old with a congenital heart defect. CDR3s include the opening cysteine and the closing phenylalanine or tryptophan. A D gene is named only where the DNA matches it firmly. Part of the rows lack a size; the others show once, few, many or a class for expanded clones.

TRBJ2-3 TRBV20-1 - - CSAREGHIEYF TGCAGTGCTAGAGAAGGACATATCGAGTATTTT
TRBJ1-2 TRBV27 - - CASSLSGPLGPFDRFNYGYTF TGTGCCAGCAGTTTATCGGGCCCCTTGGGCCCTTTCGACAGATTTAACTATGGCTACACCTTC
TRBJ2-3 TRBV27 - TRBD2 CASSVQRRGGQYF TGTGCCAGCAGTGTGCAGAGGCGGGGGGGTCAGTATTTT
TRBJ1-1 TRBV28 - TRBD1 CASRNRTGAAFF TGTGCCAGCAGAAATCGGACAGGGGCCGCTTTCTTT
TRBJ1-5 TRBV14 - - CASSQEQGPQHF TGTGCCAGCAGCCAAGAACAGGGACCCCAGCATTTT
TRBJ2-4 TRBV28 - TRBD1 CASSPSGTGSLLAKNIQYF TGTGCCAGCAGTCCATCCGGGACAGGGAGTCTTCTAGCCAAAAACATTCAGTACTTC
TRBJ2-2 TRBV4-3 few TRBD2 CASSPRGREEDTGELFF TGCGCCAGCAGCCCCCGGGGACGGGAGGAGGACACCGGGGAGCTGTTTTTT
TRBJ2-7 TRBV18 - - CASSPLPGTYEQYF TGTGCCAGCTCACCACTTCCAGGTACCTACGAGCAGTACTTC
TRBJ1-2 TRBV6-6 - - CASSYHLDIYGYPF TGTGCCAGCAGTTACCACCTGGACATCTATGGCTACCCCTTC
TRBJ1-5 TRBV27 - - CASSSSSNQPQHF TGTGCCAGCAGTTCCAGTAGCAATCAGCCCCAGCATTTT
TRBJ2-5 TRBV4-3 - - CASSQDRRQETQYF TGCGCCAGCAGCCAAGATCGCAGGCAAGAGACCCAGTACTTC
TRBJ2-3 TRBV7-2 - TRBD2 CASSSTSGRADTQYF TGTGCCAGCAGCTCCACTAGCGGGAGGGCAGATACGCAGTATTTT
TRBJ2-5 TRBV5-1 - - CASTYPRDSVRMETQYF TGCGCCAGCACATACCCACGGGACTCTGTTCGCATGGAGACCCAGTACTTC
TRBJ2-7 TRBV19 once - CASSPSTGRDAEQYF TGTGCCAGTAGTCCGTCCACAGGGAGGGACGCCGAGCAGTACTTC
TRBJ2-4 TRBV7-3 - TRBD2 CASSFPGSGSGRAKNIQYF TGTGCCAGCAGCTTCCCTGGTAGCGGGAGTGGACGAGCCAAAAACATTCAGTACTTC
TRBJ2-7 TRBV11-2 - - CASSFKYNTDYEQYF TGTGCCAGCAGCTTTAAGTATAATACTGACTACGAGCAGTACTTC
TRBJ2-7 TRBV19 - TRBD2 CASSKTSGINCEQYF TGTGCCAGTAGTAAAACTAGCGGGATCAATTGCGAGCAGTACTTC
TRBJ2-1 TRBV5-6 - TRBD2 CASSPVPEWDYYNEQFF TGTGCCAGCAGCCCGGTGCCGGAATGGGACTATTACAATGAGCAGTTCTTC
TRBJ1-2 TRBV6-5 - TRBD1 CASSRGQIYGYTF TGTGCCAGCAGTAGGGGACAGATCTATGGCTACACCTTC
TRBJ1-4 TRBV27 - TRBD1 CASRDSLDEKLFF TGTGCCAGCCGGGACAGCTTAGATGAAAAACTGTTTTTT
TRBJ2-7 TRBV28 - TRBD1 CASSFRDRMAYEQYF TGTGCCAGCAGTTTCCGGGACAGGATGGCCTACGAGCAGTACTTC
TRBJ1-5 TRBV5-8 - TRBD1 CASSLSPGGPNQPQHF TGTGCCAGCAGCTTGTCCCCAGGGGGCCCAAATCAGCCCCAGCATTTT